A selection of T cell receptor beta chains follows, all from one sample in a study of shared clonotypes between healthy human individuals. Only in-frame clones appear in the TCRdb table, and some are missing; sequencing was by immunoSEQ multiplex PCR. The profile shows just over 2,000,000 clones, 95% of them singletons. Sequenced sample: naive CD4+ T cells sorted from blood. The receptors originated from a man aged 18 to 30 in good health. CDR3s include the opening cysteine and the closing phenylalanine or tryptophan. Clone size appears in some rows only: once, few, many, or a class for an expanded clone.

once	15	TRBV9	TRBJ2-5	CASSGRGLPQETQYF
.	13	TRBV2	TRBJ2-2	CASSVTGPGELFF
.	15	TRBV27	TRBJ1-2	CASSPGQGLTYGYTF
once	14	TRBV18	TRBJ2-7	CASSQNGQVYGEYF
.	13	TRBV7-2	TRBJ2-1	CASSLASYNEQFF
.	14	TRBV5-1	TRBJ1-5	CASSLGGSGQPQHF
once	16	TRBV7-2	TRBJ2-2	CASSPPGLADTGELFF
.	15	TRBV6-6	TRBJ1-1	CASSGTGTVNTEAFF
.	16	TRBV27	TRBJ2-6	CASSFWTGSGANVLTF
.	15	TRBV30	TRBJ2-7	CAWSAFHSASYEQYF
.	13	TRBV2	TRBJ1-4	CASSDRRDEKLFF
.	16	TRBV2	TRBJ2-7	CASSEGTSGSRYEQYF
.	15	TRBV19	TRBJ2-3	CASRVGGATTDTQYF
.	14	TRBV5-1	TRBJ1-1	CASTPSLGGTEAFF
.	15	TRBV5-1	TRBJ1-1	CASSVGQGGHTEAFF
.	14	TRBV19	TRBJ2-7	CASSSNSPTYEQYF
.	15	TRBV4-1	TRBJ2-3	CASSQLTLVRDTQYF
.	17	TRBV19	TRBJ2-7	CASSIFGSRTGTYEQYF
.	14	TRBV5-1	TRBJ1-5	CASSSGDRGQPQHF
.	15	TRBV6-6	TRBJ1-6	CASSPGPVHNSPLHF
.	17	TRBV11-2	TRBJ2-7	CASSLVGTGLAVYEQYF
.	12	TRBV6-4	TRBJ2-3	CASSDSSGTQYF
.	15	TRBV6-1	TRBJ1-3	CASSERGRSGNTIYF
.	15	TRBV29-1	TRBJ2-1	CSVPRGGQGYNEQFF
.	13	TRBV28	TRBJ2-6	CASRGNGANVLTF
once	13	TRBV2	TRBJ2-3	CASRTSGANTQYF
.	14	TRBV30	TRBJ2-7	CAWTPVGQLYEQYF
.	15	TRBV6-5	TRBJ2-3	CASSYSWASTDTQYF
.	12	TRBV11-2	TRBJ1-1	CASSSIGREAFF
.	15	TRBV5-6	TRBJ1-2	CASSLEGTARIGYTF
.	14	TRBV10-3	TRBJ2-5	CAISDIVLQETQYF
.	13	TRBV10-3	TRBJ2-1	CAIRDLDYNEQFF
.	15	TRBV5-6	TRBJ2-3	CASSFRGPAGDTQYF
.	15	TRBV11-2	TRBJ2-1	CASSGKREIANEQFF
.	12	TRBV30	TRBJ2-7	CAWEQGTVEQYF
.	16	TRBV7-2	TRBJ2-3	CASSQNLAGGTDTQYF
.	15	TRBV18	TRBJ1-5	CASSPGGGGGQPQHF
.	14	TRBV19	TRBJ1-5	CASTSDRGNQPQHF
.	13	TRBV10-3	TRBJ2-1	CAISTTSYNEQFF